The clone carrying this TCR beta chain was counted between two and nine times. This entry is derived from a study of Graves' ophthalmopathy and Graves' hyperthyroidism. RNA transcripts were the template, and TCR beta CDR3 regions were amplified from them. First-round RT-PCR used HTBI primers; second-round multiplex PCR followed. TCRdb processed the multiplex PCR reads anew with MiXCR; each CDR3 protein has one entry. The data hold more than 1,000,000 distinct CDR3 sequences, with about 38% observed a single time. The sequencing input was peripheral blood or thyroid tissue (not recorded which). The receptor was isolated from an adult man with Graves' hyperthyroidism.

The CDR3 region is CASSQGGGGNQPQHF. The CDR3 DNA is TGTGCCAGCAGCCAAGGTGGCGGGGGGAATCAGCCCCAGCATTTT. The chain employs TRBV3-1 and TRBJ1-5, with a tentative D call TRBD1 (5 bases). V shed 1 base and J shed 4 bases, with 11 bases lying between them. The CDR3 is 15 residues long. Germline V gene sequence: CDR1 LGHDT, CDR2 YNNKEL (reference sequence).